The 27 T cell receptor beta chains listed next were all sequenced from one sample in a study of blood T cells in healthy people across ages. A second about 6 to 12 cycle PCR used barcoded and J-beta primers. MiXCR was run by TCRdb on the 5' RACE reads, yielding one entry per CDR3 protein. Among about 1.5 million distinct CDR3 sequences listed, roughly 43% were seen once. Source material: blood. These receptors were obtained from a woman between 18 and 29 years old in good health.

The CDR3 DNA sequence: TGCGCCAGCAGCCAAGAAGGACAGCGGGGGGATGAGCAGTTCTTC. Its protein is CASSQEGQRGDEQFF. The chain employs TRBV4-1 and TRBJ2-1; 9 bases match TRBD2. Germline V gene lookup returns CDR1 MGHRA and CDR2 YSYEKL. This CDR3 spans 15 amino acids. V lost 0 bases, J lost 8 bases, and 5 bases stayed unmatched.

This chain uses TRBV13 with TRBJ2-7; tentatively, D is TRBD1 or TRBD2 (5 bases each). The CDR3 has 14 residues. Germline-derived CDR1 and CDR2 are PRHDT and FYEKMQ (reference sequence). V was pared by 5 bases and J by 0 bases, with 11 bases between. CDR3 sequence (DNA): TGTGCCAGCAGCGACGGGGCTTCCTCCTACGAGCAGTACTTC. This sequence encodes CASSDGASSYEQYF.

Regarding this clonotype: At one end the junction does not follow the germline gene, possibly because of a read error. The rearrangement uses TRBV28 and TRBJ1-2; D not resolved. The CDR3 contains 14 residues. Germline values: CDR1 MDHEN, CDR2 SYDVKM. CDR3 in DNA: TGTGCCAGCAGGATCGGAGGAGCTAACTATGGCCACACCTTC. This sequence encodes CASRIGGANYGHTF.

The V and J genes are TRBV12-3 or TRBV12-4 and TRBJ2-5; D is perhaps TRBD2 (5 bases). TRBJ2-7 matches the DNA end more closely, so the J call is doubtful. The CDR3 totals 14 residues. This CDR3 is CASSPRLASNEQYF. The DNA for the CDR3 is TGTGCCAGCAGTCCCAGGCTAGCAAGCAACGAGCAGTACTTC.

J is TRBJ1-1 and V is TRBV7-9, with unresolved D. Germline assignment: CDR1 SEHNR and CDR2 FQNEAQ (reference sequence). The CDR3 length is 14 residues. V was shortened by 8 bases and J by 5 bases, with 18 bases between the two germline ends. The CDR3 loop is CASGGLTAGTEAFF. CDR3 nucleotides: TGTGCCAGCGGTGGACTCACAGCGGGGACTGAAGCTTTCTTT.

This clonotype has just a few counts. This rearrangement joins TRBV4-3 to TRBJ1-1; the D is unclear. CDR1 is LGHNA, CDR2 YSLEER, per germline. CDR3 length: 15 residues. V gave up 4 bases and J gave up 4 bases, with 16 bases separating them. The CDR3 DNA reads as TGCGCCAGCAGCCGGAGTCAAGGGCGGGCCACTGAAGCTTTCTTT. It specifies CASSRSQGRATEAFF.

Comment on this clonotype: At one boundary the junction diverges from the germline segment, which might be a read error. The V call is TRBV10-3, the J call TRBJ2-7; the match to TRBD2 covers 7 bases. The CDR3 has 14 amino acids. Germline V lookup: CDR1 ENHRY, CDR2 SYGVKD. CDR3 loop: CSISDPGLRTEQYF. The CDR3 nucleotides are TGTTCCATCAGTGACCCGGGACTACGTACCGAGCAGTACTTC.

This clonotype was counted only a few times. The junction shows a germline mismatch at one end, possibly a read error. The chain uses TRBV12-3 or TRBV12-4 and TRBJ2-5; 9 bases are a match to TRBD2. This CDR3 spans 16 amino acids. CDR3 amino acids: CASSSSLAGAQGTQYF. The CDR3 DNA is TGTGCCAGCAGTTCATCGTTAGCGGGGGCCCAAGGGACCCAGTACTTC.

This clonotype occurred a few times. The gene calls are TRBV4-1 and TRBJ1-6; maybe TRBD1 (5 bases). Trimming stripped 0 bases from V and 9 bases from J, with 9 bases between. Germline V lookup: CDR1 MGHRA, CDR2 YSYEKL. The CDR3 is made up of 14 amino acids. The CDR3 DNA reads as TGCGCCAGCAGCCAAGACAGGGCCGCTTCACCCCTCCACTTT. The encoded protein is CASSQDRAASPLHF.

This clonotype was picked up a small number of times. V usage is TRBV21-1 and J usage is TRBJ2-7. TRBV21-1 is tagged as a pseudogene. This CDR3 contains 9 residues. CDR3 coding DNA: TGTGCCAGCTTGTACGAGCAGTACTTC. Its translation: CASLYEQYF.

This clonotype was found a few times. The CDR3 DNA reads as TGTGCCAGCAGGGACACCTACTTCTATGGCTACACCTTC. Translating it yields CASRDTYFYGYTF. The V gene is TRBV12-3 or TRBV12-4, the J gene TRBJ1-2; tentative D call: TRBD1 (5 bases). The CDR3 has 13 residues. The ends were cut back, 6 bases at V and 4 bases at J, with 12 bases in the middle.

This chain joins TRBV4-1 and TRBJ2-3; possibly TRBD1 or TRBD2 for D (5 bases each). Germline CDR1 is MGHRA and CDR2 is YSYEKL. This CDR3 comprises 15 residues. Trimming pared 4 bases from V and 3 bases from J, leaving 14 bases between. The CDR3 is CASSRTGKGTDTQYF. For the CDR3, the DNA is TGCGCCAGCAGCCGAACCGGGAAGGGGACAGATACGCAGTATTTT.

The chain joins TRBV18 to TRBJ1-1; D call uncertain. The germline CDR1 and CDR2 sequences are KGHSH and LQKENI. The CDR3 length is 12 residues. The germline V and J ends were trimmed by 10 bases and 7 bases, with 16 bases remaining between them. For the CDR3, the DNA is TGTGCCACCGGCACCGGTTTATTTGAAGCTTTCTTT. Translating gives CATGTGLFEAFF.

This clonotype was picked up one time. This sequence may be a read error, since a much larger clone differs from it by one base. J is TRBJ2-5 and V is TRBV12-3 or TRBV12-4; a weak D match, TRBD1 (6 bases). The J call could be wrong; TRBJ2-7 is a better fit for the DNA end. This CDR3 contains 13 residues. The CDR3 loop is CASSYRETYEQYF. DNA of the CDR3: TGTGCCAGCAGTTACAGGGAAACCTACGAGCAGTACTTC.

This clonotype was seen only a few times. The chain is built from TRBV13 and TRBJ2-3, with 8 positions matching TRBD1. This CDR3 contains 14 residues. The V and J ends lost 5 bases and 6 bases, in that order; junction bases with no gene match: 7. The germline CDR1 and CDR2 sequences are PRHDT and FYEKMQ (reference sequence). The CDR3 protein is CASSPFRGPDTQYF. The CDR3 DNA sequence: TGTGCCAGCAGCCCTTTCAGGGGGCCTGATACGCAGTATTTT. Full variable domain (remainder filled in from reference TRBV13 and TRBJ2-3): AAGVIQSPRHLIKEKRETATLKCYPIPRHDTVYWYQQGPGQDPQFLISFYEKMQSDKGSIPDRFSAQQFSDYHSELNMSSLELGDSALYFCASSPFRGPDTQYFGPGTRLTVL.

This rearrangement joins TRBV4-1 to TRBJ1-1; the D is unclear. Trimming removed 1 base from V and 10 bases from J, with 10 bases in between. This CDR3 is 12 amino acids long. The germline gives CDR1 MGHRA, CDR2 YSYEKL. CDR3 sequence: CASSQVSAGAFF. The CDR3 DNA is TGCGCCAGCAGCCAAGTATCCGCTGGAGCTTTCTTT.

The chain recombines TRBV20-1 with TRBJ2-7, with 7 bases aligning to TRBD2. Trimming removed 6 bases from V and 6 bases from J; junction bases left unmatched: 14. The germline gives CDR1 DFQATT, CDR2 SNEGSKA (reference sequence). The CDR3 covers 14 residues. CDR3 DNA sequence: TGCAGTGCCAGGAATGCGCGGGAGCGCGGCGAGCAGTACTTC. Protein product: CSARNARERGEQYF.

Many counts were recorded for this clonotype. V gene TRBV28 combines with J gene TRBJ2-1; D remains ambiguous. CDR3 length equals 14 residues. CDR1 MDHEN and CDR2 SYDVKM come from the germline V gene. Trimming cost V 3 bases and J 2 bases, with 8 bases left between them. The CDR3 DNA follows: TGTGCCAGCAGTTTTAAACCCACCTACAATGAGCAGTTCTTC. It encodes CASSFKPTYNEQFF.

This chain joins TRBV9 and TRBJ1-5; D is perhaps TRBD1 (6 bases). The germline V gene has CDR1 SGDLS and CDR2 YYNGEE. The germline V and J ends were trimmed by 2 bases and 5 bases, with 8 bases remaining between them. This CDR3 is 13 amino acids long. CDR3 coding DNA: TGTGCCAGCAGCGTTGGGGGCTATCAGCCCCAGCATTTT. It translates to CASSVGGYQPQHF.

This chain links TRBV24-1 with TRBJ2-5; 8 nucleotides align to TRBD2. Germline V gene data show CDR1 as KGHDR and CDR2 as SFDVKD. J lost 11 bases, V lost 5 bases, and 21 bases had no gene match. This CDR3 is 17 amino acids long. Here the CDR3 DNA reads TGTGCCACCAGTGGGCCAGACTTAAGCGGGGGATCTAAAGGGCAGTACTTC. Protein product: CATSGPDLSGGSKGQYF.

There are a few counts of this clonotype. CDR3 DNA: TGCGCCAGCAGCCAAACCGGGGGACGAGGCCCCACAGATACGCAGTATTTT. It is translated as CASSQTGGRGPTDTQYF. This chain links TRBV4-3 with TRBJ2-3, with a tentative D call TRBD2 (6 bases). CDR1 is LGHNA and CDR2 is YSLEER in the germline V gene. The V end lost 2 bases, the J end lost 2 bases, and 17 bases lay between the germline ends. The CDR3 loop spans 17 amino acids.

This clonotype was seen a handful of times. V usage is TRBV6-1 and J usage is TRBJ2-3; the D is unclear. Germline CDR1 MNHNS, CDR2 SASEGT. Trimming shortened V by 7 bases and J by 2 bases, and 13 bases separated the two germline ends. The CDR3 covers 14 residues. CDR3 coding DNA: TGTGCCAGCATTCTCACAAAATCCACAGATACGCAGTATTTT. Amino acids: CASILTKSTDTQYF.

The table lists this clonotype with many counts. CDR3: CASKRSTGGTEAFF. The CDR3 DNA is TGTGCCAGCAAACGTTCGACAGGGGGCACTGAAGCTTTCTTT. The chain links TRBV12-3 or TRBV12-4 to TRBJ1-1; TRBD1 agrees at 9 bases. The junction had 7 bases not matched to a gene; V was cut back by 7 bases and J by 4 bases. The length of the CDR3 is 14 residues.

Points on this clonotype: This may arise from a read error, as a much more abundant clone is one base away. This chain connects TRBV14 to TRBJ1-6; no clear D gene. Per germline, CDR1 SGHDN and CDR2 FVKESK. The CDR3 length is 14 residues. CDR3 sequence (DNA): TGTGCCAGCAGCCAAGAACAGAATAATTCACCCCCCCACTTT. Translation gives CASSQEQNNSPPHF.

CDR3 in amino acids: CASSLDPTSGTYNEQYF. The DNA of the CDR3 is TGTGCCAGCAGCTTAGACCCGACTAGCGGTACCTACAATGAGCAGTACTTC. This chain uses TRBV11-2 with TRBJ2-7, with TRBD2 matching over 9 bases. Trimming removed 0 bases from V and 7 bases from J; junction bases left unmatched: 13. Per the germline V gene, CDR1 is SGHAT and CDR2 is FQNNGV. CDR3 length equals 17 residues.

The chain employs TRBV29-1 and TRBJ1-1, with 7 bases that match TRBD1. V lost 3 bases, J lost 6 bases, and 10 bases stayed unmatched. The CDR3 has 14 residues. Germline V CDR1 and CDR2: SQVTM, ANQGSEA. The DNA for the CDR3 is TGCAGCGTTGATAGGACAGGCCTGGTGTCTGAAGCTTTCTTT. Amino acids: CSVDRTGLVSEAFF.

The rearrangement links TRBV20-1 to TRBJ1-6; D not resolved. The germline gives CDR1 DFQATT, CDR2 SNEGSKA (reference sequence). V was clipped by 3 bases and J by 0 bases, with 15 bases between them. CDR3 length: 17 amino acids. The CDR3 nucleotides are TGCAGTGCTAGTGCTTTGTTAGGCAGCTCCTATAATTCACCCCTCCACTTT. Translating it yields CSASALLGSSYNSPLHF.